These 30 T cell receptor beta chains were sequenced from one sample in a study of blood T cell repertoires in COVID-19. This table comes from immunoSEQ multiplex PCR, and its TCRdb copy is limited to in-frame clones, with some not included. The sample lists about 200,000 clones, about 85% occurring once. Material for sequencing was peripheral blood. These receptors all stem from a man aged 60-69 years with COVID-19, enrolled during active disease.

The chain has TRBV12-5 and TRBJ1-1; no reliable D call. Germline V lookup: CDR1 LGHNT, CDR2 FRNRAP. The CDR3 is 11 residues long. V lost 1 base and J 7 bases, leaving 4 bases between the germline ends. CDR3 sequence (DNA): TGTGCTAGTGGTTTGGGACATGAAGCTTTCTTT. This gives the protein CASGLGHEAFF.

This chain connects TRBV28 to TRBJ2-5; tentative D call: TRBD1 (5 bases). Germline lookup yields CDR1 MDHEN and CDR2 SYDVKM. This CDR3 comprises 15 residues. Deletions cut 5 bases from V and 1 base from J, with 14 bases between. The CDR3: CASSGRAPLQETQYF. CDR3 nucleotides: TGTGCCAGCAGTGGCAGGGCCCCACTCCAAGAGACCCAGTACTTC.

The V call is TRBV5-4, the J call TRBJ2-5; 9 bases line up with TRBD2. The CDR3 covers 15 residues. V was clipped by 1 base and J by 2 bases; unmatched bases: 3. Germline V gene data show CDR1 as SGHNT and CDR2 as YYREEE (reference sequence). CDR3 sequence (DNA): TGTGCCAGCAGCTTGAGTAGCGGGAGACAAGAGACCCAGTACTTC. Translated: CASSLSSGRQETQYF.

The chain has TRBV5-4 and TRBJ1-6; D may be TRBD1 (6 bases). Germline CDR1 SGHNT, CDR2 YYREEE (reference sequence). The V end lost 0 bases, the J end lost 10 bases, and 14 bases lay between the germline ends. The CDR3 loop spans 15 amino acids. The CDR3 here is CASSLGTLGTSPLHF. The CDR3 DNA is TGTGCCAGCAGCTTGGGTACGTTGGGGACATCACCCCTCCACTTT.

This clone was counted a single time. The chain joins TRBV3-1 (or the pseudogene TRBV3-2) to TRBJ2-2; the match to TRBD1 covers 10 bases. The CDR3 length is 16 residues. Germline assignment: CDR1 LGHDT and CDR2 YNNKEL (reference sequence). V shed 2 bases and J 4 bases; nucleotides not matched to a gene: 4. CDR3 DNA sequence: TGTGCCAGCAGCCAATACCGGGACAGGGGCACCGGGGAGCTGTTTTTT. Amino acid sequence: CASSQYRDRGTGELFF.

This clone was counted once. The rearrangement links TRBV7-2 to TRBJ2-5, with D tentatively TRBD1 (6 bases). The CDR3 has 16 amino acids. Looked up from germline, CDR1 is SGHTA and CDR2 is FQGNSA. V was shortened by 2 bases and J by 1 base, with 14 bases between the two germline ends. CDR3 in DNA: TGTGCCAGCAGCTTAATAGGGCAGGGGCTCCAAGAGACCCAGTACTTC. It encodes CASSLIGQGLQETQYF.

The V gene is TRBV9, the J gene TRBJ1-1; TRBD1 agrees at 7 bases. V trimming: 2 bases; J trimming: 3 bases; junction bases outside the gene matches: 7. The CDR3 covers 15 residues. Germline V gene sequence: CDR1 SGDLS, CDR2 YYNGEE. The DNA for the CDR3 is TGTGCCAGCAGCGTCCGACAGGGATTTGACACTGAAGCTTTCTTT. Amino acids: CASSVRQGFDTEAFF.

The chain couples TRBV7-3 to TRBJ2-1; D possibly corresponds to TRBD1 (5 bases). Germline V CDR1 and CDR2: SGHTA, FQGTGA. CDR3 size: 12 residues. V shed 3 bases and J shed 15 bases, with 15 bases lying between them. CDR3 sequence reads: CASSFNSGHWFF. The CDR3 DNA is TGTGCCAGCAGCTTTAACTCCGGACATTGGTTCTTC.

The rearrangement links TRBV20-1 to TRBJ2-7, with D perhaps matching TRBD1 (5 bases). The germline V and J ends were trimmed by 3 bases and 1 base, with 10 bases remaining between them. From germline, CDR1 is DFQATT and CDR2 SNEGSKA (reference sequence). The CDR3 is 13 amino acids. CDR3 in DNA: TGCAGTGCTAGTCCTGGGGCGTCCTACGAGCAGTACTTC. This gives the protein CSASPGASYEQYF.

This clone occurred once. CDR3 sequence (DNA): TGTGCCAGCAGCCCGGTGGGACTAGCGGGAGGGGATGAGCAGTTCTTC. This translates into CASSPVGLAGGDEQFF. This sequence joins TRBV14 and TRBJ2-1, with 16 bases lining up with TRBD2. Germline lookup yields CDR1 SGHDN and CDR2 FVKESK. The junction had 5 bases not matched to a gene; V was cut back by 4 bases and J by 8 bases. CDR3 length equals 16 residues.

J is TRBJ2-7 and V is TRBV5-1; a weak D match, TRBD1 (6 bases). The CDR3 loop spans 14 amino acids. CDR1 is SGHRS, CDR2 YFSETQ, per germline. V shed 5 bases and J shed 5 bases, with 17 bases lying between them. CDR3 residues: CASRLSDGQHEQYF. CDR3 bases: TGCGCCAGCAGACTTTCGGATGGACAGCACGAGCAGTACTTC.

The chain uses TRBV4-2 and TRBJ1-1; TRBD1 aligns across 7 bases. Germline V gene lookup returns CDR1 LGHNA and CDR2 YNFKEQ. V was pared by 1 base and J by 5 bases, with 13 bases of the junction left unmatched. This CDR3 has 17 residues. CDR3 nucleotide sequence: TGTGCCAGCAGCCAAGGCGGGGCCCGGGACAGAGGGACTGAAGCTTTCTTT. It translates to CASSQGGARDRGTEAFF.

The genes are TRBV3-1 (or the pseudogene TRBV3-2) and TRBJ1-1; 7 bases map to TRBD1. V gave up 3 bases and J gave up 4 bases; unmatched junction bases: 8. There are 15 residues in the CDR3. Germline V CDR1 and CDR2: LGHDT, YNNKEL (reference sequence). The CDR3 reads CASSHQRQGGTEAFF. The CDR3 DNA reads TGTGCCAGCAGCCACCAACGACAGGGAGGCACTGAAGCTTTCTTT.

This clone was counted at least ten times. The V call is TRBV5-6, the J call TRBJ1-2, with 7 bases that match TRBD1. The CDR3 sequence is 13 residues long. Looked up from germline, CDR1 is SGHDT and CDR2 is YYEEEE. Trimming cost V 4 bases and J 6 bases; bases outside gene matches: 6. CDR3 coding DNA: TGTGCCAGCAGCACTAGGCAGGGGGATGGCTACACCTTC. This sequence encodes CASSTRQGDGYTF.

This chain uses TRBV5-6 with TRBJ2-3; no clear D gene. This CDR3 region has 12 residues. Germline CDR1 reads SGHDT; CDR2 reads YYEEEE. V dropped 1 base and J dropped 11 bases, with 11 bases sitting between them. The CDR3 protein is CASSLRLLRQYF. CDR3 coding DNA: TGTGCCAGCAGCTTGCGCCTGCTGAGGCAGTATTTT. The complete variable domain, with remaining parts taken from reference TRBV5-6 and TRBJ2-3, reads DAGVTQSPTHLIKTRGQQVTLRCSPKSGHDTVSWYQQALGQGPQFIFQYYEEEERQRGNFPDRFSGHQFPNYSSELNVNALLLGDSALYLCASSLRLLRQYFGPGTRLTVL.

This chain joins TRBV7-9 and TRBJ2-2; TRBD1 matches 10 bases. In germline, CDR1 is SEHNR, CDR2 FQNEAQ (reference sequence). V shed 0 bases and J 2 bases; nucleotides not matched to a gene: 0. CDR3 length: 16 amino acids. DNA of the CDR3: TGTGCCAGCAGCTTAGCGACAGGGGGCAACACCGGGGAGCTGTTTTTT. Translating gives CASSLATGGNTGELFF.

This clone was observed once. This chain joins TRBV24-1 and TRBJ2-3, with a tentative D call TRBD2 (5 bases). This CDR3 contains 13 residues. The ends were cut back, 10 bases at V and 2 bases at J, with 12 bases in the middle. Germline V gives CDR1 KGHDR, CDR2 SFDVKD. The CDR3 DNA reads TGTGCCACTCGGCCAGCGGACACAGATACGCAGTATTTT. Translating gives CATRPADTDTQYF.

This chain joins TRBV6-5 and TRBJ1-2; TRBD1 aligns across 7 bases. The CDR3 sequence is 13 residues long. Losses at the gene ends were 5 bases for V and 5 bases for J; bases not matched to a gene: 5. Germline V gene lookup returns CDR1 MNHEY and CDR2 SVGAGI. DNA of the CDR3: TGTGCCAGCAGTCGGACAGGAAGGTATGGCTACACCTTC. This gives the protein CASSRTGRYGYTF.

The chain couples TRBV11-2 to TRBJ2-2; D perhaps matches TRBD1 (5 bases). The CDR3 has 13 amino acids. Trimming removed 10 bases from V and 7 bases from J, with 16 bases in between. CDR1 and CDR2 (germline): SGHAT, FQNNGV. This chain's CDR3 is CAISGQLGGELFF. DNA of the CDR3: TGTGCCATTTCAGGGCAGTTGGGCGGGGAGCTGTTTTTT.

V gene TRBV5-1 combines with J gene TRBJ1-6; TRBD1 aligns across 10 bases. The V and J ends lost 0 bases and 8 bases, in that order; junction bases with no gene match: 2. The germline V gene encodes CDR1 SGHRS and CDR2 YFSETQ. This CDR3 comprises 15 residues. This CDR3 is CASSLGTGGDSPLHF. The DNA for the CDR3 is TGCGCCAGCAGCTTGGGGACAGGGGGTGATTCACCCCTCCACTTT.

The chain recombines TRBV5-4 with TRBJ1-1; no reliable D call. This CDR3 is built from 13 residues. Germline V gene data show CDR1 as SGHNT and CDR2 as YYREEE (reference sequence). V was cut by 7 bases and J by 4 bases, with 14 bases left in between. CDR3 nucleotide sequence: TGTGCCAGCCGCACAGACCCGGTCACTGAAGCTTTCTTT. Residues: CASRTDPVTEAFF.

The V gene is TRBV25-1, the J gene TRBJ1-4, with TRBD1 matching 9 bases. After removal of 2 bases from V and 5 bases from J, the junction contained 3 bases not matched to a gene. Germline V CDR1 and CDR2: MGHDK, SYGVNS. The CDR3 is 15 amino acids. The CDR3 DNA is TGTGCCAGCAGTGAAGTTGGACAGGGGAATGAAAAACTGTTTTTT. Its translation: CASSEVGQGNEKLFF.

CDR3 nucleotide sequence: TGTGCCAGCAGTTACACACGACAGGGAGGTGAGCAGTTCTTC. Its translation: CASSYTRQGGEQFF. J is TRBJ2-1 and V is TRBV6-6; TRBD1 might be the D (7 bases). The germline gives CDR1 MNHNY, CDR2 SVGAGI (reference sequence). CDR3 length equals 14 residues. Trimming stripped 2 bases from V and 9 bases from J, with 14 bases between.

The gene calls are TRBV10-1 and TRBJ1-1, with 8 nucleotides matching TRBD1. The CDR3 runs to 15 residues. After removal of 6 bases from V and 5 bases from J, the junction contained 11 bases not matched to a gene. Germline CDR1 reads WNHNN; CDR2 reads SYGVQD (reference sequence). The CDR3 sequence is CASSASGGRGTEAFF. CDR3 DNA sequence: TGCGCCAGCAGCGCCTCAGGGGGCAGGGGTACTGAAGCTTTCTTT.

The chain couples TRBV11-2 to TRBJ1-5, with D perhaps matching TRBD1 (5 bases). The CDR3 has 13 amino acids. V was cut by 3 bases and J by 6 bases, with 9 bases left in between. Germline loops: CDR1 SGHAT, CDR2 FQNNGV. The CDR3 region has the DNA TGTGCCAGCAGCTTCGAAAGGGGTCAGCCCCAGCATTTT. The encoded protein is CASSFERGQPQHF.

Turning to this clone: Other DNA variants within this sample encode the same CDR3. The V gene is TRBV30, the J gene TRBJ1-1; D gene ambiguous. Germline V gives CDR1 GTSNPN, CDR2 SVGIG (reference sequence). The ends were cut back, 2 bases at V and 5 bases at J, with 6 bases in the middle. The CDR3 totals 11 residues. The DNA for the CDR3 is TGTGCCTGGAGTAGGAGAACTGAAGCTTTCTTT. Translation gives CAWSRRTEAFF.

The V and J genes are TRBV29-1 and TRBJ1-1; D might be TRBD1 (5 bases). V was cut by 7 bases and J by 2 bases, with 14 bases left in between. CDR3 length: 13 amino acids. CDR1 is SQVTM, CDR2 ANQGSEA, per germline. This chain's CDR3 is CSGSGHLNTEAFF. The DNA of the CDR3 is TGCAGCGGGTCCGGACACCTCAACACTGAAGCTTTCTTT.

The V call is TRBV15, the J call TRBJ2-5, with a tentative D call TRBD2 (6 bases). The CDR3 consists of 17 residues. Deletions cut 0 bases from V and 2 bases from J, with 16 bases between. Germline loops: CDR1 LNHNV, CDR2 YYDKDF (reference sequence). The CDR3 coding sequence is TGTGCCACCAGCAGAGATCTCGGGACTGTAAAACAAGAGACCCAGTACTTC. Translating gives CATSRDLGTVKQETQYF.

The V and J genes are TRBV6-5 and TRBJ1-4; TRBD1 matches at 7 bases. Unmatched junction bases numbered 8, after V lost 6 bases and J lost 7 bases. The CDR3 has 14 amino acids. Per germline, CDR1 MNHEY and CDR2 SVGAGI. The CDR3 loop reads CASRPGQSAEKLFF. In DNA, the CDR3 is TGTGCCAGCAGACCGGGACAGAGCGCTGAAAAACTGTTTTTT.

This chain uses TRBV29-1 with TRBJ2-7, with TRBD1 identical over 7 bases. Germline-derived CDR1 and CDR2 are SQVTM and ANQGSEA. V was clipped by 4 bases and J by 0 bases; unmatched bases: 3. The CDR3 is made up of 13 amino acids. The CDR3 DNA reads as TGCAGCGTTGGGGGGACAGTCTCCTACGAGCAGTACTTC. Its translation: CSVGGTVSYEQYF.